This TCR beta chain stems from a study of graft-versus-host responses after intestinal transplantation. On the study more broadly: Isolated intestinal, liver-intestinal, or multivisceral transplants were what recipients had. All of the recipients had induction that used anti-thymocyte globulin, then tacrolimus and steroids for roughly three years.

Germline values: CDR1 SNHLY, CDR2 FYNNEI. Deletions cut 3 bases from V and 11 bases from J, with 16 bases between. CDR3 size: 14 residues. The assay was immunoSEQ multiplex PCR, and TCRdb's table has in-frame clones only and misses some. Of 95,000 to 110,000 clones in the sample, around 90% were seen once. Notes on this clone: The antigen remains undetermined.

This chain uses TRBV2 with TRBJ1-4, with D possibly being TRBD1 (5 bases). The sample in question was unstimulated CD4+ T cells sorted from spleen or lymph node cells, obtained before transplant. This TCR was sampled from a human donor who was the organ donor for an intestinal transplant. CDR3 sequence: CASSDDWGKGKLFF. CDR3 sequence (DNA): TGTGCCAGCAGTGATGACTGGGGGAAGGGGAAACTGTTTTTT.